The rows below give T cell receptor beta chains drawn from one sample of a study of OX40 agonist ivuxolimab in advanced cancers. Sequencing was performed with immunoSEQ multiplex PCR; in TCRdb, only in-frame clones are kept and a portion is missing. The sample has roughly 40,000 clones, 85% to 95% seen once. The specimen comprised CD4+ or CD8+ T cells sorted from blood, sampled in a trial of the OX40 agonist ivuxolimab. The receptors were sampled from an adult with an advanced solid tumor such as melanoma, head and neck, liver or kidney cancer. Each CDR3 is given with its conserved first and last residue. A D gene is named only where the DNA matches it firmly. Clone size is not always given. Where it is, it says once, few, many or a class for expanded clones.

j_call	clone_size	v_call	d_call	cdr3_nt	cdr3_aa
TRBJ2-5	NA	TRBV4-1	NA	TGCGCCAGCAGCGATGGGGCGGCCGGATCGAAGACCCAGTACTTC	CASSDGAAGSKTQYF
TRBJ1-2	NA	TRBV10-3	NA	TGTGCCATCGAGGGCCGGGCGGGGAGAGATGGCTACACCTTC	CAIEGRAGRDGYTF
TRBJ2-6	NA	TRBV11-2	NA	TGTGCCAGCAGCTTATCTGGGGCCAACGTCCTGACTTTC	CASSLSGANVLTF
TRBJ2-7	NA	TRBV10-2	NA	TGCGCCAGCAGTGAGGCTTGGGCAGAAGGGGCCTACGAGCAGTACTTC	CASSEAWAEGAYEQYF
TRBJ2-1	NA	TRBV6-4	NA	TGTGCCAGCAGTCATTCCGGGGGAACGGCTGAGCAGTTCTTC	CASSHSGGTAEQFF
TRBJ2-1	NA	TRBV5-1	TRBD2	TGCGCCAGCAGCCGGAGCGGGGATGTGAATGAGCAGTTCTTC	CASSRSGDVNEQFF
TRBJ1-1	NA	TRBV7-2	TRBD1	TGTGCCAGCAGCCCCAGGACAGGGCCAGGGGCTGAAGCTTTCTTT	CASSPRTGPGAEAFF
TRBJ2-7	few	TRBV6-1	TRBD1	TGTGCCAGCAGTGAGGGGGACAGCTCCTACGAGCAGTACTTC	CASSEGDSSYEQYF
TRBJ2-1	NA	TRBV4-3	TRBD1	TGCGCCAGCAGCCAAGGGCCCCCCGGGACAGGGGAGGATGAGCAGTTCTTC	CASSQGPPGTGEDEQFF
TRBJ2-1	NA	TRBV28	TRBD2	TGTGCCAGCACTACTCTAGCGGGAGACGTCTACAATGAGCAGTTCTTC	CASTTLAGDVYNEQFF
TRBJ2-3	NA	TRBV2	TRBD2	TGTGCCAGCCTCGGGACTAGCGGGAGTTACGGCAGATTTACAGATACGCAGTATTTT	CASLGTSGSYGRFTDTQYF
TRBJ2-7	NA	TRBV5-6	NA	TGTGCCAGCAGCTTGGAAAGGTCTAACGAGCAGTACTTC	CASSLERSNEQYF
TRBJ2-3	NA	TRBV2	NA	TGTGCCAGCACCGAAGGGCAGCGACGCACAGATACGCAGTATTTT	CASTEGQRRTDTQYF
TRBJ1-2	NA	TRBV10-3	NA	TGTGCCATCAGTGAGTCGAACCGTATCTATGGCTACACCTTC	CAISESNRIYGYTF
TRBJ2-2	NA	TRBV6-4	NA	TGTGCCAGCAGTCCAAAGAACACCGGGGAGCTGTTTTTT	CASSPKNTGELFF
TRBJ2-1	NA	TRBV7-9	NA	TGTGCCAGCAGCGGGCGGATTTCCTCCTACAATGAGCAGTTCTTC	CASSGRISSYNEQFF
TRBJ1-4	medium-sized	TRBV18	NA	TGTGCCAGCTCACTTGGGGGTAATGAAAAACTGTTTTTT	CASSLGGNEKLFF
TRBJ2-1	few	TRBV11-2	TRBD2	TGTGCCAGCAGCTTATACAGCGGGAGTATCAATGAGCAGTTCTTC	CASSLYSGSINEQFF
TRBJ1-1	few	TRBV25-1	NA	TGTGCCAGCAGTGAATTACGATCCATGAACACTGAAGCTTTCTTT	CASSELRSMNTEAFF
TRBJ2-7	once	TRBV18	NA	TGTGCCAGCTCACCGATAGCATCCTACGAGCAGTACTTC	CASSPIASYEQYF
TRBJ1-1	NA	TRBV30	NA	TGTGCCTGGACCATGGACGGGCCCTTGAACACTGAAGCTTTCTTT	CAWTMDGPLNTEAFF
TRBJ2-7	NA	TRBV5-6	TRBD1	TGTGCCAGCAGCGGGGACAGGGGGTACGAGCAGTACTTC	CASSGDRGYEQYF
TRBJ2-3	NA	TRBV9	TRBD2	TGTGCCAGCAGCGTAGGTGCGGGGGGCACAGATACGCAGTATTTT	CASSVGAGGTDTQYF
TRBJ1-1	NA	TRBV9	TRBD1	TGTGCCAGCAGCGCCCGGGACAGGGAAACGACTGAAGCTTTCTTT	CASSARDRETTEAFF
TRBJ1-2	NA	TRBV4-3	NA	TGCGCCAGCAGCCAAGAAAGGGGCCGCGATGGCTACACCTTC	CASSQERGRDGYTF
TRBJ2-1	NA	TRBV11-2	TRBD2	TGTGCCAGCAGCTCCCCGGGAGGCCGGAATGAGCAGTTCTTC	CASSSPGGRNEQFF
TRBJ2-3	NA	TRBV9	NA	TGTGCCAGCAACCCGAGAGTGGGGGACACAGATACGCAGTATTTT	CASNPRVGDTDTQYF
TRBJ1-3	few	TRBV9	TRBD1	TGTGCCAGCAGCGGACGGGACAGGGACTCTGGAAACACCATATATTTT	CASSGRDRDSGNTIYF
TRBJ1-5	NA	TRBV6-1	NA	TGTGCCAGCGGGGTTAGCAATCAGCCCCAGCATTTT	CASGVSNQPQHF
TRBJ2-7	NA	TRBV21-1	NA	TGTGCCAGCACCTCGGAGGACAGTAAACCCCGAAAGCAGTACTTC	CASTSEDSKPRKQYF
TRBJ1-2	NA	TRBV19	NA	TGTGCCAGTACCTACGCCCACGGGGCCCAAGGCTACACCTTC	CASTYAHGAQGYTF
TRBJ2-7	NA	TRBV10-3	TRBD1	TGTGCCATCAGTGAGGTGGACAGGGGATTTTACGAGCAGTACTTC	CAISEVDRGFYEQYF
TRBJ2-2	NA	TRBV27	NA	TGTGCCAGCAGTCTCCAGGGATCCACCGGGGAGCTGTTTTTT	CASSLQGSTGELFF
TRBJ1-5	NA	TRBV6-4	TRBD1	TGTGCCAGCAGTGACGGGACAGGGGACAATCAGCCCCAGCATTTT	CASSDGTGDNQPQHF
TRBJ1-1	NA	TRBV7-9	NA	TGTGCCAGCACCGGGGTCGGATTAAGGAACACTGAAGCTTTCTTT	CASTGVGLRNTEAFF
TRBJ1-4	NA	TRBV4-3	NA	TGCGCCAGCAGCCAAGAACTAGGGGGGCCGAATGAAAAACTGTTTTTT	CASSQELGGPNEKLFF
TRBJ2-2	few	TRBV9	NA	TGTGCCAGCAGCGTATCGGGGAACACCGGGGAGCTGTTTTTT	CASSVSGNTGELFF
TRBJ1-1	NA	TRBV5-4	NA	TGTGCCAGCAGCTTTAATGGCGGAAACACTGAAGCTTTCTTT	CASSFNGGNTEAFF
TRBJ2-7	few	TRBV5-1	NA	TGCGCCAGCAGCTGGACACAGAGCTCCTACGAGCAGTACTTC	CASSWTQSSYEQYF
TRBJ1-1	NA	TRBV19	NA	TGTGCCAGTAGTATAGGGTCAGCGGGGCTAACTGAAGCTTTCTTT	CASSIGSAGLTEAFF
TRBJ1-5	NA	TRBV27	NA	TGTGCCAGCAGTTTAAAGGGGGATAGCAATCAGCCCCAGCATTTT	CASSLKGDSNQPQHF
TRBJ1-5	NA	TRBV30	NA	TGTGCCTGGAGTATCGAGGACGCTAAAAAAGGCCCCCAGCATTTT	CAWSIEDAKKGPQHF
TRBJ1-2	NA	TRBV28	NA	TGTGCCAGCAGTTCTAGGAACCTCTATGGCTACACCTTC	CASSSRNLYGYTF
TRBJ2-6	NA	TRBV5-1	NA	TGCGCCAGCAGCTACGGGGATCTCTGGAACTCTGGGGCCAACGTCCTGACTTTC	CASSYGDLWNSGANVLTF
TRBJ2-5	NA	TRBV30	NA	TGTGCCTGGAGTGTACCCACCGGAGAGACCCAGTACTTC	CAWSVPTGETQYF
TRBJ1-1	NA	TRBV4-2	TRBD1	TGTGCCAGCAGTAACAGGGGGATGAACACTGAAGCTTTCTTT	CASSNRGMNTEAFF
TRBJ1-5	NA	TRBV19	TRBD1	TGTGCCAGTACCCGTGGTGGGACAGATTATAGCAATCAGCCCCAGCATTTT	CASTRGGTDYSNQPQHF
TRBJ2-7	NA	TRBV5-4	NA	TGTGCCAGCAGCTCGGGGGTTAATTACGAGCAGTACTTC	CASSSGVNYEQYF
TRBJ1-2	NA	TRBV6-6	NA	TGTGCCAGCATTTTACAGGGCCATTCTAAAGATGGCTACACCTTC	CASILQGHSKDGYTF
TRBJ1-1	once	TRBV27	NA	TGTGCCAGCAGTCTCGGGACGAGTACTGAAGCTTTCTTT	CASSLGTSTEAFF
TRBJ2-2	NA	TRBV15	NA	TGTGCCACCGGTATGCACCTCAACACCGGGGAGCTGTTTTTT	CATGMHLNTGELFF
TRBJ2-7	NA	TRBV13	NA	TGTGCCAGCAGCTTAATTACAGGCGGCGGCGAGCAGTACTTC	CASSLITGGGEQYF
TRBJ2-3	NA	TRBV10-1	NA	TGCGCCAGCAGTGACCCGGGACTTAGCACAGATACGCAGTATTTT	CASSDPGLSTDTQYF
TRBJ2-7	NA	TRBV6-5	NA	TGTGCCAGCAGTTACGGCGACGGGGGTGGCTACGAGCAGTACTTC	CASSYGDGGGYEQYF
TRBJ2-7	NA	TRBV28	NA	TGTGCCAGCAGTCCCCCTATATCAGGGGTCGAGCAGTACTTC	CASSPPISGVEQYF
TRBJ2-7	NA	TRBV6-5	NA	TGTGCCAGCAGTTACGGAAGGGACACAGCCTACGAGCAGTACTTC	CASSYGRDTAYEQYF